One sample yielded the 25 T cell receptor beta chains listed below, sequenced in a study of T cells in Graves' hyperthyroidism and ophthalmopathy. Researchers took RNA transcripts and amplified the TCR beta CDR3 regions from them. Initially, a first-round RT-PCR of the TCR CDR3 employed the HTBI primer set. TCRdb reprocessed the multiplex PCR reads via MiXCR and lists one record per CDR3 protein. The sample has about 380,000 distinct CDR3 sequences; around a sixth are singletons. Sequenced sample: blood. The receptors here all came from a young man with Graves' ophthalmopathy.

This clonotype showed up just a few times. The V call is TRBV10-3, the J call TRBJ1-2; TRBD1 is a possible D gene (5 bases). This CDR3 region has 17 residues. Trimming cost V 0 bases and J 7 bases, with 21 bases left between them. Germline loops: CDR1 ENHRY, CDR2 SYGVKD. The CDR3 is CAISESSGRWDQGGYTF. Here the CDR3 DNA reads TGTGCCATCAGTGAGTCGTCGGGACGGTGGGATCAGGGTGGCTACACCTTC.

At least ten counts were recorded for this clonotype. This sequence joins TRBV27 and TRBJ1-2, with a tentative D call TRBD1 (6 bases). V was cut by 5 bases and J by 4 bases, with 20 bases left in between. The V gene's germline CDR1 is MNHEY and CDR2 SMNVEV (reference sequence). The CDR3 spans 16 residues. The CDR3 loop reads CASSPQPPTGTYGYTF. CDR3 DNA: TGTGCCAGCAGTCCTCAACCCCCTACAGGGACCTATGGCTACACCTTC.

J is TRBJ1-2 and V is TRBV6-2 or TRBV6-3; 7 bases align to TRBD1. Trimming at V came to 6 bases and at J to 7 bases, leaving 8 bases not matched to a gene. The CDR3 spans 13 residues. Germline assignment: CDR1 MNHEY and CDR2 SVGEGT. Here the CDR3 reads CASRQTGIGGYTF. In DNA form, the CDR3 reads TGTGCCAGCAGACAGACAGGGATCGGTGGCTACACCTTC.

This clonotype was seen only a few times. The chain has TRBV24-1 and TRBJ1-1, with unresolved D. The CDR3 consists of 14 residues. Germline V gene lookup returns CDR1 KGHDR and CDR2 SFDVKD. Trimming took 5 bases from V and 1 from J, leaving 10 bases between them. The CDR3 sequence is CATSASTENTEAFF. CDR3 in DNA: TGTGCCACCAGTGCCTCCACAGAGAACACTGAAGCTTTCTTT.

This clonotype was seen a handful of times. The chain uses TRBV27 and TRBJ2-5; 8 bases are shared with TRBD1. Germline-derived CDR1 and CDR2 are MNHEY and SMNVEV (reference sequence). The CDR3 runs to 15 residues. Losses at the gene ends were 6 bases for V and 5 bases for J; bases not matched to a gene: 11. The CDR3 region is CASSIGQGGSETQYF. The CDR3 nucleotides read TGTGCCAGCAGCATCGGACAGGGTGGGTCGGAGACCCAGTACTTC.

This rearrangement joins TRBV2 to TRBJ2-1, with 7 bases lining up with TRBD1. The CDR3 extends over 13 amino acids. Germline lookup yields CDR1 SNHLY and CDR2 FYNNEI. Trimming cost V 9 bases and J 4 bases; bases outside gene matches: 6. CDR3 sequence reads: CASYPGQYNEQFF. The CDR3 coding sequence is TGTGCCAGTTATCCGGGACAGTACAATGAGCAGTTCTTC.

The rearrangement links TRBV7-8 to TRBJ1-5; TRBD1 might be the D (5 bases). V was cut by 4 bases and J by 0 bases, with 13 bases left in between. Germline V gene lookup returns CDR1 SGHVS and CDR2 FQNEAQ. The CDR3 sequence is 16 residues long. Here the CDR3 DNA reads TGTGCCAGCAGCTCCCATTCGGGGGTTAGCAATCAGCCCCAGCATTTT. It encodes CASSSHSGVSNQPQHF. Supplemented by reference TRBV7-8 and TRBJ1-5, the full variable domain reads GAGVSQSPRYKVAKRGQDVALRCDPISGHVSLFWYQQALGQGPEFLTYFQNEAQLDKSGLPSDRFFAERPEGSVSTLKIQRTQQEDSAVYLCASSSHSGVSNQPQHFGDGTRLSIL.

This clonotype was picked up many times. The chain employs TRBV3-1 and TRBJ1-6; D gene uncertain. Trimming took off 0 bases at V and 10 bases at J, with 16 bases between the two ends. The CDR3 is 16 residues long. Per germline, CDR1 LGHDT and CDR2 YNNKEL (reference sequence). The CDR3 bases are TGTGCCAGCAGCCAAGATCCCCGGGTTTGGAGCTCACCCCTCCACTTT. This sequence encodes CASSQDPRVWSSPLHF. Full variable domain (outside the CDR3, taken from reference TRBV3-1 and TRBJ1-6): DTAVSQTPKYLVTQMGNDKSIKCEQNLGHDTMYWYKQDSKKFLKIMFSYNNKELIINETVPNRFSPKSPDKAHLNLHINSLELGDSAVYFCASSQDPRVWSSPLHFGNGTRLTVT.

This clonotype was counted at least ten times. The chain has TRBV2 and TRBJ1-2; the match to TRBD1 covers 9 bases. With 4 bases clipped from V and 0 bases from J, the junction kept 0 bases outside the gene matches. CDR3 size: 14 residues. Germline V lookup: CDR1 SNHLY, CDR2 FYNNEI. In DNA form, the CDR3 reads TGTGCCAGCAGTGGGGACAGGGCTAACTATGGCTACACCTTC. This encodes CASSGDRANYGYTF.

The chain couples TRBV4-1 to TRBJ1-2; D remains ambiguous. CDR3 size: 16 residues. Germline CDR1 reads MGHRA; CDR2 reads YSYEKL. V shed 0 bases and J shed 2 bases, with 13 bases lying between them. CDR3 DNA sequence: TGCGCCAGCAGCCAAGAAGGATGGACGCCGAACTATGGCTACACCTTC. Translated: CASSQEGWTPNYGYTF.

This chain uses TRBV28 with TRBJ2-3, with 8 bases lining up with TRBD2. Trimming cost V 5 bases and J 5 bases; bases outside gene matches: 6. This CDR3 has 14 residues. Germline V gene lookup returns CDR1 MDHEN and CDR2 SYDVKM. The CDR3 spells CASSMGLVLDTQYF. The CDR3 coding sequence is TGTGCCAGCAGTATGGGACTAGTTTTAGATACGCAGTATTTT.

The chain recombines TRBV7-3 with TRBJ2-3; D remains unclear. Trimming removed 6 bases from V and 4 bases from J, with 11 bases in between. The V gene's germline CDR1 is SGHTA and CDR2 FQGTGA. The CDR3 consists of 13 residues. CDR3 loop: CASSEETADTQYF. DNA of the CDR3: TGTGCCAGCAGTGAGGAAACTGCAGATACGCAGTATTTT.

Regarding this clonotype: A much more abundant neighbour one base away suggests this may be a read error. V and J are TRBV10-3 and TRBJ2-7; 7 positions match TRBD1. The germline V gene has CDR1 ENHRY and CDR2 SYGVKD. V lost 6 bases and J lost 6; bases outside the gene matches: 8. This CDR3 is 13 amino acids long. CDR3 amino acids: CAIRSTGLAEQYF. CDR3 nucleotides: TGTGCCATCAGATCGACAGGGCTAGCCGAGCAGTACTTC.

This clonotype appeared many times. V usage is TRBV3-1 and J usage is TRBJ2-7, with TRBD1 matching 10 bases. Trimming took 3 bases from V and 0 from J; bases not matched to a gene: 11. The germline gives CDR1 LGHDT, CDR2 YNNKEL (reference sequence). This CDR3 has 18 residues. The CDR3 DNA reads TGTGCCAGCAGCCACCGGTTGACAGGGGGCTGGCGCTCCTACGAGCAGTACTTC. It yields the protein CASSHRLTGGWRSYEQYF.

The rearrangement joins TRBV20-1 to TRBJ2-3; TRBD2 might be the D (9 bases). V was pared by 0 bases and J by 4 bases, with 26 bases between. The CDR3 runs 19 residues. Per the germline V gene, CDR1 is DFQATT and CDR2 is SNEGSKA (reference sequence). CDR3 loop: CSARERQGILAGKPDTQYF. The CDR3 nucleotides read TGCAGTGCTAGAGAGAGACAGGGGATCCTAGCGGGAAAGCCAGATACGCAGTATTTT.

The sample holds a few counts of this clonotype. The chain is built from TRBV6-1 and TRBJ1-5; tentative D call: TRBD1 (5 bases). The V end lost 4 bases, the J end lost 11 bases, and 15 bases lay between the germline ends. The length of the CDR3 is 13 residues. Germline V lookup: CDR1 MNHNS, CDR2 SASEGT. CDR3 sequence (DNA): TGTGCCAGCAGTGCAACAGGCCCGATGGCCCAGCATTTT. It yields the protein CASSATGPMAQHF.

The table lists this clonotype with many counts. This sequence joins TRBV29-1 and TRBJ2-5, with 11 bases lining up with TRBD2. The germline gives CDR1 SQVTM, CDR2 ANQGSEA. This CDR3 region has 14 residues. J lost 5 bases, V lost 3 bases, and 5 bases had no gene match. The CDR3 protein is CSVDGTSGPETQYF. CDR3 in DNA: TGCAGCGTTGACGGGACTAGCGGTCCGGAGACCCAGTACTTC.

This sequence joins TRBV7-9 and TRBJ2-1, with D hard to call. Germline V lookup: CDR1 SEHNR, CDR2 FQNEAQ (reference sequence). There are 10 residues in the CDR3. Trimming pared 11 bases from V and 1 base from J, leaving 3 bases between. This CDR3 reads CAGSYNEQFF. The CDR3 bases are TGTGCCGGTTCCTACAATGAGCAGTTCTTC. Full variable domain (rest looked up from reference TRBV7-9 and TRBJ2-1): DTGVSQNPRHKITKRGQNVTFRCDPISEHNRLYWYRQTLGQGPEFLTYFQNEAQLEKSRLLSDRFSAERPKGSFSTLEIQRTEQGDSAMYLCAGSYNEQFFGPGTRLTVL.

This clonotype has ten or more counts. V gene TRBV7-2 combines with J gene TRBJ2-7, with no clear D. In germline, CDR1 is SGHTA, CDR2 FQGNSA. The V end lost 0 bases, the J end lost 3 bases, and 15 bases lay between the germline ends. The CDR3 covers 16 residues. The CDR3 spells CASSLAGSGTYYEQYF. CDR3 coding DNA: TGTGCCAGCAGCTTAGCGGGTTCGGGCACTTACTACGAGCAGTACTTC.

This clonotype was counted at least ten times. This chain joins TRBV24-1 and TRBJ1-5; the match to TRBD1 covers 10 bases. V trimming: 3 bases; J trimming: 6 bases; junction bases outside the gene matches: 7. CDR1 is KGHDR and CDR2 is SFDVKD in the germline V gene. This CDR3 region has 16 residues. The CDR3 nucleotides read TGTGCCACCAGTGATACCGGGACAGGGGACGGTCAGCCCCAGCATTTT. Translated: CATSDTGTGDGQPQHF.

This clonotype was counted many times. J is TRBJ2-7 and V is TRBV20-1; 10 nucleotides agree with TRBD2. The junction had 3 bases not matched to a gene; V was cut back by 0 bases and J by 4 bases. The CDR3 runs to 14 residues. The germline CDR1 and CDR2 sequences are DFQATT and SNEGSKA (reference sequence). CDR3 sequence: CSAREERGGYEQYF. DNA of the CDR3: TGCAGTGCTAGAGAGGAGCGGGGGGGATACGAGCAGTACTTC.

Of note for this clonotype: One junction end does not reproduce the germline sequence, and a read error may be involved. The CDR3 region is CVSMGAGANEKLFF. CDR3 nucleotide sequence: TGTGTCAGCATGGGAGCGGGAGCTAATGAAAAACTGTTTTTT. This chain joins TRBV28 and TRBJ1-4; no clear D gene. The germline V gene encodes CDR1 MDHEN and CDR2 SYDVKM. The CDR3 spans 14 residues.

This clonotype was found many times. The V gene is TRBV25-1, the J gene TRBJ2-2; weak D call: TRBD2 (5 bases). The CDR3 has 18 residues. Germline V gene lookup returns CDR1 MGHDK and CDR2 SYGVNS. The V gene lost 2 bases and the J gene lost 4 bases, with 20 bases spanning the gap. DNA for the CDR3: TGTGCCAGCAGTGAAGGGAGTACTTCCTCGAACTTCACCGGGGAGCTGTTTTTT. Protein: CASSEGSTSSNFTGELFF.

The chain carries TRBV20-1 and TRBJ2-3, with unresolved D. Germline assignment: CDR1 DFQATT and CDR2 SNEGSKA (reference sequence). V was cut by 6 bases and J by 0 bases, with 13 bases left in between. The CDR3 sequence is 14 residues long. For the CDR3, the DNA is TGCAGTGCGGGTACATCCTTTAGCACAGATACGCAGTATTTT. This codes for CSAGTSFSTDTQYF.

The table lists this clonotype with a few counts. CDR3 amino acids: CASSLTLDSQGDIQYF. For the CDR3, the DNA is TGTGCCAGCAGCCTCACCCTCGACAGCCAGGGGGACATTCAGTACTTC. This rearrangement joins TRBV9 to TRBJ2-4; TRBD1 aligns across 7 bases. This CDR3 region has 16 residues. Trimming took 4 bases from V and 8 from J; bases not matched to a gene: 15. The germline V gene encodes CDR1 SGDLS and CDR2 YYNGEE.